These T cell receptor beta chains were read from a single sample in a study of blood T cells in healthy people across ages. TCRdb redid the calling of the 5' RACE reads with MiXCR, one entry per CDR3 protein. Altogether over 500,000 distinct CDR3 sequences are present, more than 45% being singletons, with the ten largest covering about 14%. The specimen sequenced was blood. All receptors come from a woman of 80 years or more in good health. CDR3s include the opening cysteine and the closing phenylalanine or tryptophan. D genes are given only for firm matches. Clone size is given for some rows only: seen once, a few or many times, or a class if the clone is expanded.

D,V,size,J,CDR3,DNA
-,TRBV18,many,TRBJ2-1,CASSPSFAGKNEQFF,TGTGCCAGCTCACCATCGTTTGCAGGGAAGAATGAGCAGTTCTTC
-,TRBV4-1,-,TRBJ2-1,CASSQTPRNHEQFF,TGCGCCAGCAGCCAAACGCCTAGGAATCATGAGCAGTTCTTC
-,TRBV6-6,-,TRBJ2-1,CASREASSSYNEQFF,TGTGCCAGCCGAGAGGCCTCGAGCTCCTACAATGAGCAGTTCTTC
TRBD2,TRBV27,many,TRBJ2-5,CASSFRSSGGTQYF,TGTGCCAGCAGTTTCCGGAGTAGCGGGGGTACCCAGTACTTC
TRBD1,TRBV7-8,many,TRBJ2-7,CASSFQTGGWYEQYF,TGTGCCAGCAGCTTCCAGACAGGGGGATGGTACGAGCAGTACTTC
-,TRBV6-5,-,TRBJ2-5,CASSSGTVVYQETQYF,TGTGCCAGCAGTTCAGGGACCGTTGTGTACCAAGAGACCCAGTACTTC
TRBD1,TRBV7-2,once,TRBJ2-3,CASSRTGGPDTQYF,TGTGCCAGCAGCCGAACAGGGGGCCCAGATACGCAGTATTTT
TRBD1,TRBV3-1,many,TRBJ1-2,CASSQAQGAGYTF,TGTGCCAGCAGCCAAGCCCAGGGGGCCGGCTACACCTTC
-,TRBV11-2,-,TRBJ2-1,CASSLGQARYNEQFF,TGTGCCAGCAGCTTAGGGCAAGCTCGATACAATGAGCAGTTCTTC
-,TRBV20-1,-,TRBJ1-2,CSTRPGFNYGYTF,TGCAGTACTCGGCCCGGGTTTAACTATGGCTACACCTTC
TRBD1,TRBV3-1,-,TRBJ1-2,CASSKSQGANYGYTF,TGTGCCAGCAGTAAATCACAGGGGGCTAACTATGGCTACACCTTC
-,TRBV6-5,-,TRBJ2-2,CASSYSVTGELFF,TGTGCCAGCAGTTACTCAGTTACCGGGGAGCTGTTTTTT
-,TRBV13,-,TRBJ2-7,CASSSDRTRLYEQYF,TGTGCCAGCAGCTCGGATAGGACAAGACTCTACGAGCAGTACTTC
-,TRBV7-8,few,TRBJ2-3,CASSFRKPRSTDTQYF,TGTGCCAGCAGCTTCAGGAAGCCGCGGAGCACAGATACGCAGTATTTT
TRBD2,TRBV11-1,-,TRBJ2-1,CASSLPGTSGGGFYNEQFF,TGTGCCAGCAGCTTACCGGGGACTAGCGGAGGGGGCTTCTACAATGAGCAGTTCTTC
TRBD2,TRBV10-3,-,TRBJ2-2,CAIRPSGMANTGELFF,TGTGCCATCAGACCTAGCGGGATGGCCAACACCGGGGAGCTGTTTTTT
-,TRBV3-1,many,TRBJ2-7,CASSQEPPYEQYF,TGTGCCAGCAGCCAAGAACCCCCCTACGAGCAGTACTTC
-,TRBV4-2,-,TRBJ2-3,CASSQEMGTDTQYF,TGTGCCAGCAGCCAAGAAATGGGAACAGATACGCAGTATTTT
-,TRBV6-5,once,TRBJ2-7,CASRADIYYEQYF,TGTGCCAGCAGAGCGGACATTTACTACGAGCAGTACTTC
TRBD2,TRBV3-1,many,TRBJ2-3,CASSPNSGGITDTQYF,TGTGCCAGCAGCCCCAACAGCGGGGGGATCACAGATACGCAGTATTTT
-,TRBV28,many,TRBJ2-7,CASSGGSPYEQYF,TGTGCCAGCAGTGGGGGGTCCCCCTACGAGCAGTACTTC
TRBD2,TRBV4-2,-,TRBJ2-1,CASSQAGGQNEQFF,TGTGCCAGCAGCCAAGCGGGGGGGCAAAATGAGCAGTTCTTC
TRBD1,TRBV4-2,many,TRBJ2-3,CASSQDPGNRGGTDTQYF,TGTGCCAGCAGCCAAGATCCGGGCAACAGGGGTGGCACAGATACGCAGTATTTT
-,TRBV7-2,-,TRBJ2-5,CASSLGSGPPLGTQYF,TGTGCCAGCAGCTTAGGGTCGGGACCTCCGTTGGGGACCCAGTACTTC
-,TRBV18,many,TRBJ2-7,CASSPGRDYEQYF,TGTGCCAGCTCACCAGGAAGGGACTACGAGCAGTACTTC
-,TRBV27,-,TRBJ2-2,CASKVHTGELFF,TGTGCCAGCAAAGTCCACACCGGGGAGCTGTTTTTT
-,TRBV12-3/TRBV12-4,few,TRBJ1-5,CASSWAFGPQHF,TGTGCCAGCAGTTGGGCCTTCGGGCCCCAGCATTTT
TRBD2,TRBV9,once,TRBJ2-1,CASSPRGQAGWDEQFF,TGTGCCAGCAGCCCTCGAGGTCAAGCGGGATGGGATGAGCAGTTCTTC
-,TRBV2,-,TRBJ1-1,CTSSEQRSAGTEAFF,TGTACCAGCAGTGAACAACGCTCGGCGGGAACTGAAGCTTTCTTT
-,TRBV28,many,TRBJ2-5,CASSLLQQPRTQYF,TGTGCCAGCAGTTTATTACAGCAACCTAGAACCCAGTACTTC
TRBD1,TRBV4-2,-,TRBJ2-1,CASSQELQGAKSGEQFF,TGTGCCAGCAGCCAAGAACTGCAGGGGGCTAAGTCCGGCGAGCAGTTCTTC
-,TRBV20-1,once,TRBJ2-7,CSARDLSEPTYEQYF,TGCAGTGCTAGAGATTTATCAGAGCCTACCTACGAGCAGTACTTC
-,TRBV3-1,-,TRBJ2-1,CASRPTMGAGGSNNEQFF,TGTGCCAGCAGACCGACGATGGGGGCTGGTGGTTCGAACAATGAGCAGTTCTTC
-,TRBV3-1,many,TRBJ2-5,CASSQNSHLETQYF,TGTGCCAGCAGCCAAAATTCCCACCTGGAGACCCAGTACTTC
TRBD2,TRBV28,many,TRBJ2-1,CASSLSGRTLSSYNEQFF,TGTGCCAGCAGCCTTAGCGGGAGGACACTTAGCTCCTACAATGAGCAGTTCTTC
TRBD2,TRBV3-1,-,TRBJ2-7,CASSRGGRVYNEQYF,TGTGCCAGCAGCCGTGGCGGGAGGGTCTACAATGAGCAGTACTTC
TRBD1,TRBV7-9,-,TRBJ2-7,CASSPSATGGRISYEQYF,TGTGCCAGCAGCCCAAGCGCGACAGGGGGGAGAATCTCCTACGAGCAGTACTTC
TRBD2,TRBV9,-,TRBJ2-1,CASSVGVREGYNEQFF,TGTGCCAGCAGCGTAGGTGTCAGGGAGGGCTACAATGAGCAGTTCTTC
-,TRBV6-6,-,TRBJ1-5,CASGQPTKAQHF,TGTGCCAGCGGGCAGCCCACAAAGGCCCAGCATTTT
TRBD1,TRBV27,-,TRBJ1-3,CASSLQGNGNTIYF,TGTGCCAGCAGTCTACAGGGGAATGGAAACACCATATATTTT
TRBD1,TRBV6-5,-,TRBJ2-5,CASSRVARGQETQYF,TGTGCCAGCAGTCGGGTCGCCAGGGGGCAAGAGACCCAGTACTTC
-,TRBV29-1,-,TRBJ2-4,CSAAENIQYF,TGCAGCGCGGCGGAAAACATTCAGTACTTC
-,TRBV29-1,many,TRBJ2-6,CSVDGAGANVLTF,TGCAGCGTTGACGGGGCTGGGGCCAACGTCCTGACTTTC
-,TRBV20-1,once,TRBJ2-7,CSARRGSEQYF,TGCAGTGCTCGAAGGGGTAGCGAGCAGTACTTC
-,TRBV7-2,many,TRBJ2-3,CASSVLFTDTQYF,TGTGCCAGTTCAGTGCTATTCACAGATACGCAGTATTTT
-,TRBV29-1,-,TRBJ2-5,CSVGDNEQYF,TGCAGCGTTGGGGACAATGAGCAGTACTTC
-,TRBV12-3/TRBV12-4,-,TRBJ1-4,CASSSQAGVNEKLFF,TGTGCCAGCAGTTCGCAAGCAGGAGTTAATGAAAAACTGTTTTTT
-,TRBV5-1,many,TRBJ2-1,CASSLGFGLPNEQFF,TGCGCCAGCAGCTTGGGATTCGGGCTACCCAATGAGCAGTTCTTC
TRBD2,TRBV4-2,-,TRBJ2-7,CASSHRSGTSGLFSYEQYF,TGTGCCAGCAGCCATAGATCTGGGACTAGCGGCCTCTTCTCCTACGAGCAGTACTTC
-,TRBV7-9,-,TRBJ2-6,CASRALSQADVLTF,TGTGCCAGCAGGGCACTCTCTCAGGCCGACGTCCTGACTTTC
-,TRBV12-3/TRBV12-4,few,TRBJ1-1,CASGDWGVNTEAFF,TGTGCCAGCGGGGATTGGGGGGTAAACACTGAAGCTTTCTTT